A single T cell receptor beta chain is shown here with its context. Antigen unknown. The germline CDR1 and CDR2 sequences are MGHRA and YSYEKL. The CDR3 is made up of 16 amino acids. The data stem from a study of OX40 agonist ivuxolimab in advanced cancers. Study-wide results and caveats: The mean number of expanded clones was higher in CD8+ T cells than in CD4+.

The assay was immunoSEQ multiplex PCR, and TCRdb's table has in-frame clones only and misses some. The table records some 80,000 clones, about four fifths of them present only once. The clonotype originates from an adult with an advanced solid tumor such as melanoma, head and neck, liver or kidney cancer. The gene calls are TRBV4-1 and TRBJ2-5; D unresolved. The J call may not be correct, given that the DNA end is closer to TRBJ2-7. Specimen: CD4+ or CD8+ T cells sorted from blood, collected in a trial of the OX40 agonist ivuxolimab. The CDR3 region has the DNA TGCGCCAGCAGCCCCTTACCCAAAAGCAGGACCTACGAGCAGTACTTC. Encoded protein: CASSPLPKSRTYEQYF.